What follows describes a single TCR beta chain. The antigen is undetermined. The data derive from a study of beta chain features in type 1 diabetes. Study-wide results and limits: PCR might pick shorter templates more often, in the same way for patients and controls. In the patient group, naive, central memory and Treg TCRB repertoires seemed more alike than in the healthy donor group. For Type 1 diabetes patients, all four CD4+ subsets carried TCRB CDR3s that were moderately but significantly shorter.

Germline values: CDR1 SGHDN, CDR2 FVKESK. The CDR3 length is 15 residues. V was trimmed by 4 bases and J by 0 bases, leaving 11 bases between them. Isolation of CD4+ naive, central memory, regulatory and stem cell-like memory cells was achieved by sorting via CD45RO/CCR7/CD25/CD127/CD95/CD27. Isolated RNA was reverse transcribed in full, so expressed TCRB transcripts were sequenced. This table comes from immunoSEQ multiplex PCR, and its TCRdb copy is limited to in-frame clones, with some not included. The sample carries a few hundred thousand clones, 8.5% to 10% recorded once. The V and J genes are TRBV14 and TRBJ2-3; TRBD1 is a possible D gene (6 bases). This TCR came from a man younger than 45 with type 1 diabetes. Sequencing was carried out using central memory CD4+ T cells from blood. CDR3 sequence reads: CASSPVRGSTDTQYF. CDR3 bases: TGTGCCAGCAGCCCAGTCAGGGGTAGCACAGATACGCAGTATTTT.